This T cell receptor (beta chain) was captured by sequencing in a study of blood T cells in healthy people across ages. Study-wide results and limits: A roughly linear fall in TCR beta diversity per million T cells was seen with increasing age.

The germline CDR1 and CDR2 sequences are MNHEY and SMNVEV (reference sequence). Trimming removed 6 bases from V and 0 bases from J; junction bases left unmatched: 1. CDR3 length equals 13 residues. It was with a sample-barcoded 5' primer and a J-beta primer mix that a second PCR of about 7 to 12 cycles was run. Through a template-switch adaptor with 12 random nucleotides, each cDNA molecule received a tag. MiXCR, applied by TCRdb to the 5' RACE reads, yields one record per CDR3 protein. The table lists about 570,000 distinct CDR3 sequences, approximately 27% of them singletons. In this sample, this clonotype turned up many times. Its antigen remains unidentified.

This clonotype originated in a woman in her sixties or seventies in good health. The gene calls are TRBV27 and TRBJ2-7; 8 nucleotides match TRBD2. Sample: blood. This CDR3 reads CASSRGGSYEQYF. In DNA form, the CDR3 reads TGTGCCAGCAGCCGGGGGGGCTCCTACGAGCAGTACTTC.